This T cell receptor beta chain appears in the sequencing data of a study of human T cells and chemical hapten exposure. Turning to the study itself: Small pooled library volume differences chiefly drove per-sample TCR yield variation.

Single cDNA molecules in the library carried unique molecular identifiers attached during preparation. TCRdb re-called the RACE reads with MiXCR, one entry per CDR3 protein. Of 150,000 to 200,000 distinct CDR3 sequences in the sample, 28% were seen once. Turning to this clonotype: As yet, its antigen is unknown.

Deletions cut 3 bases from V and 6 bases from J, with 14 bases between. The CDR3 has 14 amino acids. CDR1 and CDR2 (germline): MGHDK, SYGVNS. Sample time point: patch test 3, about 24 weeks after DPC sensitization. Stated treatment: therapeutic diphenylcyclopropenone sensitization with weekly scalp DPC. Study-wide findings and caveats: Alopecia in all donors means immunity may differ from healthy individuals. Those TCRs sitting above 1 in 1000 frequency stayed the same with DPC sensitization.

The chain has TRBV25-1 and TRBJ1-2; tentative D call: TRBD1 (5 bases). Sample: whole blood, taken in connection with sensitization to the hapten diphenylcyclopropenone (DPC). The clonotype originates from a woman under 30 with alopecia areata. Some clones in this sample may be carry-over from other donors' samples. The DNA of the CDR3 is TGTGCCAGCAGTGACGCAGGGTCGGCGAATGGCTACACCTTC. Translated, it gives CASSDAGSANGYTF.